The sequence of this TCR beta chain was determined in a study of blood T cells in healthy people across ages. Points from the study as a whole: Higher diversity, along with more naive CD4+ cells, distinguished long-lived donors from aged donors. Strongly correlated with naive T cell percentage was TCR beta diversity.

Germline CDR1 reads SGHTA; CDR2 reads FQGNSA. The CDR3 extends over 17 amino acids. The junction had 10 bases not matched to a gene; V was cut back by 1 base and J by 5 bases. Samples each had at least 5.5 micrograms of total RNA extracted. This clonotype was found a few times. Its antigen is not identified. The authors ran a second PCR of about 7 to 11 cycles using a sample-barcoded 5' primer and a J-beta primer mix. A 12-random-nucleotide template-switch adaptor tagged each cDNA molecule. One entry per CDR3 protein, called by TCRdb with MiXCR from the 5' RACE reads. This sample has 1.8 million or so distinct CDR3 sequences, with 35% to 50% found just once.

The sequenced material came from blood. This receptor was taken from a human donor in good health. The chain combines TRBV7-2 with TRBJ2-5; TRBD2 matches 10 bases. In DNA, the CDR3 is TGTGCCAGCAGCTTAGGACCCAGCGGGGGGGCCGGGGAGACCCAGTACTTC. It yields the protein CASSLGPSGGAGETQYF.